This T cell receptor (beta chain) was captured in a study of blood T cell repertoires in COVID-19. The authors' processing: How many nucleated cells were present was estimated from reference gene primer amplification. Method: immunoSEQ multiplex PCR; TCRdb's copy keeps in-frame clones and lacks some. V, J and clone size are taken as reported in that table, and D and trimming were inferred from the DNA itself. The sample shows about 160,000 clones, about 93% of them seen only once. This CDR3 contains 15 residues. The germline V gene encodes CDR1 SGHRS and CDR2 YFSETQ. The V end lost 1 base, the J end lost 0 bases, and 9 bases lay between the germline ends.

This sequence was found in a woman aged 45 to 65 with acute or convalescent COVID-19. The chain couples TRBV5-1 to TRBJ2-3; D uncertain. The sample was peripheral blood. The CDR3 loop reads CASSLRLTSTDTQYF. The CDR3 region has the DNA TGCGCCAGCAGCTTGAGACTCACTAGCACAGATACGCAGTATTTT.